Shown below are 32 T cell receptor beta chains from a single sample sequenced in a study of blood T cell repertoires in COVID-19. TCRdb keeps only in-frame clones here, not all; method: immunoSEQ multiplex PCR. The data hold approximately 100,000 clones, with roughly 84% observed a single time. Sample: peripheral blood. The receptors stem from a human donor in a cohort sampled during active COVID-19.

The J gene is TRBJ1-1, the V gene TRBV30, with D uncertain. The germline V and J ends were trimmed by 4 bases and 5 bases, with 17 bases remaining between them. Germline V gives CDR1 GTSNPN, CDR2 SVGIG (reference sequence). The CDR3 is made up of 14 amino acids. The CDR3 protein is CAWIVTSPGTEAFF. The CDR3 DNA reads as TGTGCCTGGATTGTAACTTCTCCGGGGACTGAAGCTTTCTTT.

This chain uses TRBV7-9 with TRBJ2-2; D is unclear. V dropped 2 bases and J dropped 1 base, with 2 bases sitting between them. The CDR3 loop spans 13 amino acids. Germline V gene sequence: CDR1 SEHNR, CDR2 FQNEAQ (reference sequence). This CDR3 reads CASSLRNTGELFF. DNA of the CDR3: TGTGCCAGCAGCTTACGGAACACCGGGGAGCTGTTTTTT.

The chain has TRBV28 and TRBJ2-7; D not certain. Looked up from germline, CDR1 is MDHEN and CDR2 is SYDVKM. Trimming pared 6 bases from V and 1 base from J, leaving 10 bases between. This CDR3 spans 13 amino acids. The CDR3 spells CASSLTGSYEQYF. CDR3 DNA sequence: TGTGCCAGCAGCTTGACGGGTTCCTACGAGCAGTACTTC.

This chain joins TRBV19 and TRBJ1-1, with D possibly matching TRBD1 (5 bases). Germline CDR1 reads LNHDA; CDR2 reads SQIVND (reference sequence). Trimming cost V 4 bases and J 1 base, with 19 bases left between them. The CDR3 has 17 amino acids. This CDR3 reads CASSRRAGPPGNTEAFF. The CDR3 DNA is TGTGCCAGTAGTAGGCGCGCGGGACCGCCAGGGAACACTGAAGCTTTCTTT.

The CDR3 is CASSEGLGNTIYF. The CDR3 DNA follows: TGCGCCAGCAGTGAGGGACTTGGAAACACCATATATTTT. This rearrangement joins TRBV10-1 to TRBJ1-3; D remains ambiguous. V was shortened by 2 bases and J by 3 bases, with 5 bases between the two germline ends. The CDR3 has 13 residues. In germline, CDR1 is WNHNN, CDR2 SYGVQD (reference sequence).

The chain employs TRBV24-1 and TRBJ2-7; D perhaps matches TRBD2 (6 bases). CDR1 is KGHDR and CDR2 is SFDVKD in the germline V gene. The germline V and J ends were trimmed by 3 bases and 6 bases, with 17 bases remaining between them. The CDR3 totals 15 residues. The CDR3 here is CATSDPGQGLGEQYF. In nucleotides, the CDR3 is TGTGCCACCAGTGATCCGGGCCAGGGACTCGGCGAGCAGTACTTC.

By proportion, this clone is medium-sized. The CDR3 DNA is TGTGCCAGCAGCCCCCAGGGGGCTTACAATGAGCAGTTCTTC. Encoded protein: CASSPQGAYNEQFF. This sequence joins TRBV7-3 and TRBJ2-1; 8 bases align to TRBD1. The CDR3 runs to 14 residues. V lost 5 bases and J lost 4; bases outside the gene matches: 4. Germline CDR1 reads SGHTA; CDR2 reads FQGTGA.

The chain links TRBV3-1 (or the pseudogene TRBV3-2) to TRBJ2-2; 8 bases map to TRBD2. This CDR3 has 15 amino acids. Germline CDR1 and CDR2: LGHDT and YNNKEL (reference sequence). V lost 10 bases, J lost 0 bases, and 7 bases stayed unmatched. The CDR3 nucleotides are TGTGCCACCGGCATACTAGCGGCGAACACCGGGGAGCTGTTTTTT. Residues: CATGILAANTGELFF.

The V call is TRBV9, the J call TRBJ1-1, with D unclear. From germline, CDR1 is SGDLS and CDR2 YYNGEE. The germline V and J ends were trimmed by 0 bases and 1 base, with 7 bases remaining between them. The CDR3 has 14 residues. This chain's CDR3 is CASSVGQSNTEAFF. The CDR3 coding sequence is TGTGCCAGCAGCGTAGGGCAGTCGAACACTGAAGCTTTCTTT.

This chain connects TRBV9 to TRBJ2-2; 11 bases fit TRBD2. The length of the CDR3 is 17 residues. Losses at the gene ends were 0 bases for V and 4 bases for J; bases not matched to a gene: 5. Germline V lookup: CDR1 SGDLS, CDR2 YYNGEE. DNA for the CDR3: TGTGCCAGCAGCGTAGTAGCGGGGGGGCCGGGCACCGGGGAGCTGTTTTTT. It translates to CASSVVAGGPGTGELFF.

Here the CDR3 reads CASSQNRDRYYNSPLHF. The CDR3 DNA is TGTGCCAGCAGCCAGAACCGGGACAGGTATTATAATTCACCCCTCCACTTT. This sequence joins TRBV4-2 and TRBJ1-6; 8 bases agree with TRBD1. Germline CDR1 LGHNA, CDR2 YNFKEQ. V trimming: 3 bases; J trimming: 4 bases; junction bases outside the gene matches: 8. There are 17 residues in the CDR3.

The chain combines TRBV19 with TRBJ1-2; D gene uncertain. Germline values: CDR1 LNHDA, CDR2 SQIVND (reference sequence). This CDR3 has 12 residues. The V and J ends lost 3 bases and 4 bases respectively, with 6 bases between them. CDR3 protein: CASSMVSYGYTF. DNA of the CDR3: TGTGCCAGTAGTATGGTCAGCTATGGCTACACCTTC.

The J gene is TRBJ2-3, the V gene TRBV6-6, with 8 bases that match TRBD1. Unmatched junction bases numbered 5, after V lost 0 bases and J lost 3 bases. Germline-derived CDR1 and CDR2 are MNHNY and SVGAGI (reference sequence). The CDR3 runs to 16 residues. CDR3 sequence (DNA): TGTGCCAGCAGTTACTCGCCCCGGACAGGGACAGATACGCAGTATTTT. It specifies CASSYSPRTGTDTQYF.

The CDR3 loop is CASSSQSQGARNEKLFF. For the CDR3, the DNA is TGTGCCAGCAGCTCCCAATCTCAGGGGGCGCGCAATGAAAAACTGTTTTTT. The chain uses TRBV7-2 and TRBJ1-4; 8 bases match TRBD1. There are 17 residues in the CDR3. With V trimmed by 4 bases and J by 5 bases, 12 bases remained unmatched. Germline V gene lookup returns CDR1 SGHTA and CDR2 FQGNSA.

The rearrangement joins TRBV6-2 or TRBV6-3 to TRBJ1-5, with D tentatively TRBD1 (5 bases). Germline lookup yields CDR1 MNHEY and CDR2 SVGEGT. V gave up 0 bases and J gave up 9 bases, with 15 bases separating them. The CDR3 totals 15 residues. This CDR3 is CASSYSGGSLGPQHF. CDR3 nucleotides: TGTGCCAGCAGTTACTCCGGGGGGAGCTTAGGGCCCCAGCATTTT.

This chain links TRBV18 with TRBJ2-7; TRBD1 matches at 9 bases. With V trimmed by 1 base and J by 2 bases, 0 bases remained unmatched. The CDR3 sequence is 14 residues long. CDR1 is KGHSH, CDR2 LQKENI, per germline. The CDR3 region has the DNA TGTGCCAGCTCACCACGGGACAGGGCCTACGAGCAGTACTTC. Translation: CASSPRDRAYEQYF.

V gene TRBV5-8 combines with J gene TRBJ1-1; D is unclear. V was trimmed by 1 base and J by 3 bases, leaving 13 bases between them. The CDR3 runs 15 residues. CDR1 and CDR2 (germline): SGHTS, YDEGEE. This chain's CDR3 is CASSLWSPTYTEAFF. The CDR3 DNA is TGTGCCAGCAGCTTGTGGTCCCCTACTTACACTGAAGCTTTCTTT.

The V and J genes are TRBV5-1 and TRBJ2-3; 10 bases match TRBD1. After removal of 4 bases from V and 1 base from J, the junction contained 6 bases not matched to a gene. The CDR3 length is 16 residues. Germline CDR1 and CDR2: SGHRS and YFSETQ. The CDR3 is CASSATGTGGTDTQYF. CDR3 nucleotides: TGCGCCAGCAGCGCTACCGGGACAGGGGGCACAGATACGCAGTATTTT.

The chain uses TRBV4-1 and TRBJ2-5; no clear D. The V end lost 4 bases, the J end lost 2 bases, and 11 bases lay between the germline ends. CDR1 is MGHRA, CDR2 YSYEKL, per germline. The length of the CDR3 is 14 residues. CDR3 sequence reads: CASSPTEIQETQYF. The DNA of the CDR3 is TGCGCCAGCAGCCCAACAGAGATACAAGAGACCCAGTACTTC.

The chain uses TRBV2 and TRBJ2-7, with D possibly TRBD1 on 5 matching bases. V shed 5 bases and J shed 5 bases, with 28 bases lying between them. Germline lookup yields CDR1 SNHLY and CDR2 FYNNEI. The CDR3 is 18 amino acids. The CDR3 coding sequence is TGTGCCAGCAGTCTCACCTCCCTCGACAGACCTTTGATGAACGAGCAGTACTTC. It encodes CASSLTSLDRPLMNEQYF.

The chain employs TRBV3-1 (or the pseudogene TRBV3-2) and TRBJ1-2; 11 nucleotides align to TRBD1. V lost 4 bases to trimming and J lost 6 bases; unmatched junction nucleotides: 4. The germline V gene encodes CDR1 LGHDT and CDR2 YNNKEL (reference sequence). The CDR3 is 14 residues long. Written as DNA, the CDR3 is TGTGCCAGCAGCCTGGACAGGGGGCTGGATGGCTACACCTTC. Translation gives CASSLDRGLDGYTF.

The chain has TRBV9 and TRBJ1-1, with 7 bases fitting TRBD1. Per germline, CDR1 SGDLS and CDR2 YYNGEE. This CDR3 has 20 residues. After removal of 4 bases from V and 4 bases from J, the junction contained 25 bases not matched to a gene. CDR3 nucleotide sequence: TGTGCCAGCAGCCCATGGGGCGGACCCAGCGGGCAGGGGGTATTCACTGAAGCTTTCTTT. Its protein product is CASSPWGGPSGQGVFTEAFF.

The chain combines TRBV6-6 with TRBJ2-5; 11 bases line up with TRBD1. This CDR3 has 16 amino acids. Germline V gene data show CDR1 as MNHNY and CDR2 as SVGAGI (reference sequence). J was trimmed by 2 bases and V by 5 bases; bases with no gene match: 7. The CDR3 sequence is CASSIAGTGGQETQYF. Here the CDR3 DNA reads TGTGCCAGCAGTATTGCCGGGACAGGGGGGCAAGAGACCCAGTACTTC.

The chain employs TRBV29-1 and TRBJ2-1; 7 bases align to TRBD2. This CDR3 contains 11 residues. The germline gives CDR1 SQVTM, CDR2 ANQGSEA. For the CDR3, the DNA is TGCAGAGCGGGACTTGAGAATGAGCAGTTCTTC. This encodes CRAGLENEQFF.

This clone was seen a few times. The gene calls are TRBV28 and TRBJ1-5; D unresolved. V lost 2 bases and J lost 7, with 6 bases in between. This CDR3 has 12 amino acids. From germline, CDR1 is MDHEN and CDR2 SYDVKM. The CDR3 here is CASSLERQPQHF. CDR3 DNA: TGTGCCAGCAGTTTAGAGCGGCAGCCCCAGCATTTT.

The chain couples TRBV4-3 to TRBJ2-3; 9 positions agree with TRBD2. V was clipped by 6 bases and J by 3 bases; unmatched bases: 13. CDR1 and CDR2 from the germline V gene are LGHNA and YSLEER. This CDR3 has 17 amino acids. The CDR3 nucleotides are TGCGCCAGCAGTCCCGTTAGTGGCGGGGGGGCAACAGATACGCAGTATTTT. This codes for CASSPVSGGGATDTQYF.

This clone turned up a few times. The CDR3, as DNA: TGTGCCAGCAGCCACGACAGAAATCAGCCCCAGCATTTT. It encodes CASSHDRNQPQHF. The rearrangement links TRBV3-1 (or the pseudogene TRBV3-2) to TRBJ1-5; D possibly corresponds to TRBD1 (5 bases). Between the trimmed V and J ends, which lost 3 bases and 4 bases, there was a span of 7 bases. Per the germline V gene, CDR1 is LGHDT and CDR2 is YNNKEL (reference sequence). The CDR3 is 13 amino acids.

V is TRBV6-5 and J is TRBJ2-5; 12 bases align to TRBD1. The CDR3 loop spans 14 amino acids. The ends lost 6 bases at V and 3 bases at J; junction bases unmatched: 2. The V gene's germline CDR1 is MNHEY and CDR2 SVGAGI. The CDR3 sequence: CASRGQGAKETQYF. The CDR3 bases are TGTGCCAGCAGGGGACAGGGGGCGAAAGAGACCCAGTACTTC.

V usage is TRBV6-5 and J usage is TRBJ1-1, with 8 positions matching TRBD1. V shed 0 bases and J 5 bases; nucleotides not matched to a gene: 2. The V gene's germline CDR1 is MNHEY and CDR2 SVGAGI. The CDR3 consists of 14 residues. The CDR3: CASSYSQGGTEAFF. The CDR3 DNA reads as TGTGCCAGCAGTTACTCACAGGGGGGAACTGAAGCTTTCTTT.

The chain combines TRBV5-1 with TRBJ1-2; D is possibly TRBD1 (5 bases). Trimming stripped 6 bases from V and 4 bases from J, with 19 bases between. The CDR3 covers 15 residues. Germline V gives CDR1 SGHRS, CDR2 YFSETQ. The DNA for the CDR3 is TGCGCCAGCACCCCGGGAGGCAGGGCGAGCTATGGCTACACCTTC. Its translation: CASTPGGRASYGYTF. The full variable domain, with the rest looked up from reference TRBV5-1 and TRBJ1-2, is KAGVTQTPRYLIKTRGQQVTLSCSPISGHRSVSWYQQTPGQGLQFLFEYFSETQRNKGNFPGRFSGRQFSNSRSEMNVSTLELGDSALYLCASTPGGRASYGYTFGSGTRLTVV.

The gene calls are TRBV5-4 and TRBJ2-1, with TRBD1 identical over 10 bases. This CDR3 contains 20 residues. Germline V lookup: CDR1 SGHNT, CDR2 YYREEE (reference sequence). V was clipped by 5 bases and J by 2 bases; unmatched bases: 19. The CDR3 bases are TGTGCCAGCAGTCCAAGCACCCCGGAATTCGACAGGGGGCCCTACAATGAGCAGTTCTTC. This codes for CASSPSTPEFDRGPYNEQFF.

V and J are TRBV5-1 and TRBJ2-3; 12 positions match TRBD2. The CDR3 consists of 16 residues. The junction had 3 bases not matched to a gene; V was cut back by 0 bases and J by 4 bases. Germline V gene lookup returns CDR1 SGHRS and CDR2 YFSETQ. CDR3: CASSLEGLAGPDTQYF. The CDR3, as DNA: TGCGCCAGCAGCTTGGAAGGACTAGCGGGACCAGATACGCAGTATTTT. Based on the CDR3 plus reference TRBV5-1 and TRBJ2-3, the full variable domain is KAGVTQTPRYLIKTRGQQVTLSCSPISGHRSVSWYQQTPGQGLQFLFEYFSETQRNKGNFPGRFSGRQFSNSRSEMNVSTLELGDSALYLCASSLEGLAGPDTQYFGPGTRLTVL.